A single sample is the source of the 10 T cell receptor beta chains below, sequenced in a study of blood T cell repertoires in COVID-19. The repertoire was sequenced with immunoSEQ multiplex PCR; TCRdb's copy has only in-frame clones and lacks some. The data contain roughly 130,000 clones, about 80% of them singletons. Sequencing was done on a sample of PBMCs or T cells enriched from blood (not recorded which). These TCRs come from a man aged 45-65 years who had recovered from COVID-19.

V is TRBV19 and J is TRBJ2-7; D not resolved. CDR1 LNHDA and CDR2 SQIVND come from the germline V gene (reference sequence). The CDR3 runs 15 residues. Between the trimmed V and J ends, which lost 6 bases and 1 base, there was a span of 16 bases. As DNA, the CDR3 is TGTGCCAGTAGCTCCTCGGGTTCTTATTCCTACGAGCAGTACTTC. Translating it yields CASSSSGSYSYEQYF. Full variable domain (remainder filled in from reference TRBV19 and TRBJ2-7): DGGITQSPKYLFRKEGQNVTLSCEQNLNHDAMYWYRQDPGQGLRLIYYSQIVNDFQKGDIAEGYSVSREKKESFPLTVTSAQKNPTAFYLCASSSSGSYSYEQYFGPGTRLTVT.

This sequence joins TRBV11-2 and TRBJ2-5, with TRBD2 matching over 8 bases. Unmatched junction bases numbered 7, after V lost 2 bases and J lost 5 bases. This CDR3 has 15 residues. Germline CDR1 is SGHAT and CDR2 is FQNNGV. CDR3 sequence: CASSLPGGRRETQYF. The DNA of the CDR3 is TGTGCCAGCAGCTTACCGGGGGGGCGACGGGAGACCCAGTACTTC.

The chain has TRBV7-3 and TRBJ2-6; 7 bases align to TRBD1. CDR3 length: 17 amino acids. Trimming removed 5 bases from V and 0 bases from J; junction bases left unmatched: 7. CDR1 SGHTA and CDR2 FQGTGA come from the germline V gene. The CDR3 region is CASSGPTGVSGANVLTF. In DNA, the CDR3 is TGTGCCAGCAGCGGCCCAACAGGGGTCTCTGGGGCCAACGTCCTGACTTTC.

The CDR3 protein is CASKGGEDEQFF. The CDR3 DNA is TGTGCCAGCAAAGGGGGCGAGGATGAGCAGTTCTTC. The chain carries TRBV2 and TRBJ2-1; 7 bases match TRBD1. This CDR3 contains 12 residues. Germline CDR1 and CDR2: SNHLY and FYNNEI. V shed 7 bases and J 8 bases; nucleotides not matched to a gene: 5.

The CDR3 bases are TGTGCCAGTAGTATTGGGACAGGGGGAGGCAATCAGCCCCAGCATTTT. This translates into CASSIGTGGGNQPQHF. V and J are TRBV19 and TRBJ1-5, with TRBD1 matching over 11 bases. Trimming at V came to 3 bases and at J to 2 bases, leaving 3 bases not matched to a gene. Germline V CDR1 and CDR2: LNHDA, SQIVND (reference sequence). The CDR3 consists of 16 residues.

V is TRBV19 and J is TRBJ1-1; D is undetermined. Germline CDR1 reads LNHDA; CDR2 reads SQIVND (reference sequence). This CDR3 comprises 15 residues. Trimming cost V 0 bases and J 1 base, with 9 bases left between them. The CDR3 DNA follows: TGTGCCAGTAGTATAGATCTGGGGAGGAACACTGAAGCTTTCTTT. Encoded protein: CASSIDLGRNTEAFF.

This clone showed up just once. This chain joins TRBV19 and TRBJ1-2; 8 bases line up with TRBD1. Germline V gene lookup returns CDR1 LNHDA and CDR2 SQIVND (reference sequence). J was trimmed by 5 bases and V by 6 bases; bases with no gene match: 5. The CDR3 runs to 13 residues. The CDR3 reads CASRDGQGYGYTF. CDR3 nucleotide sequence: TGTGCCAGTAGAGACGGACAGGGATATGGCTACACCTTC.

The chain links TRBV11-2 to TRBJ1-6; D ambiguous. Germline values: CDR1 SGHAT, CDR2 FQNNGV. With 5 bases removed from V and 9 bases from J, the gap between germline ends came to 8 bases. There are 12 residues in the CDR3. CDR3 in DNA: TGTGCCAGCAGCCGGACTATTTCACCCCTCCACTTT. This encodes CASSRTISPLHF.

The chain's CDR3 is CASSYDRISYEQYF. The CDR3 nucleotides read TGTGCCAGCAGTTACGACAGGATCTCCTACGAGCAGTACTTC. The chain couples TRBV25-1 to TRBJ2-7; the D gene is possibly TRBD1 (6 bases). Trimming shortened V by 5 bases and J by 0 bases, and 11 bases separated the two germline ends. Per germline, CDR1 MGHDK and CDR2 SYGVNS. The CDR3 is 14 residues long.

This clone was picked up one time. V usage is TRBV12-3 or TRBV12-4 and J usage is TRBJ1-1, with D maybe TRBD1 (5 bases). CDR3 length: 13 amino acids. Trimming shortened V by 6 bases and J by 3 bases, and 11 bases separated the two germline ends. The CDR3 sequence is CASSPRGYTEAFF. The CDR3 DNA reads TGTGCCAGCAGCCCCCGGGGGTACACTGAAGCTTTCTTT.